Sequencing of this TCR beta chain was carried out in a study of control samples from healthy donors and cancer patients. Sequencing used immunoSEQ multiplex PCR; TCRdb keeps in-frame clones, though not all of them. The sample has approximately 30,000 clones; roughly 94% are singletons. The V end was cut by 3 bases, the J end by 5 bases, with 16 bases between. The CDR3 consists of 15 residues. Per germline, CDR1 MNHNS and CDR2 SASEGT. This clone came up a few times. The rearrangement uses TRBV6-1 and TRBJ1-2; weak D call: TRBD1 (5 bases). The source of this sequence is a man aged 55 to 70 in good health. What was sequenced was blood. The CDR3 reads CASSESLGPSYGYTF. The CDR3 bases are TGTGCCAGCAGTGAGTCCTTGGGACCGAGTTATGGCTACACCTTC.